The entry below gives a single TCR beta chain sequence along with its context. Assay: immunoSEQ multiplex PCR; the TCRdb copy retains only in-frame clones and omits some. In the table there are 120,000 to 150,000 clones, just under 85% of which are singletons. The source of the sample is a study of cytomegalovirus exposure and HLA in healthy donors. CDR3 size: 15 residues. The junction had 8 bases not matched to a gene; V was cut back by 4 bases and J by 5 bases. Germline CDR1 is SGHNT and CDR2 is YENEEA. The TCR originated in a woman aged 25 to 39 in good health and CMV-seronegative. This chain connects TRBV11-3 to TRBJ2-1; 7 bases match TRBD2. The material sequenced was PBMCs. The CDR3 loop is CASSSRDYYDNEQFF. CDR3 nucleotides: TGTGCCAGCAGCTCCCGGGACTACTATGACAATGAGCAGTTCTTC.